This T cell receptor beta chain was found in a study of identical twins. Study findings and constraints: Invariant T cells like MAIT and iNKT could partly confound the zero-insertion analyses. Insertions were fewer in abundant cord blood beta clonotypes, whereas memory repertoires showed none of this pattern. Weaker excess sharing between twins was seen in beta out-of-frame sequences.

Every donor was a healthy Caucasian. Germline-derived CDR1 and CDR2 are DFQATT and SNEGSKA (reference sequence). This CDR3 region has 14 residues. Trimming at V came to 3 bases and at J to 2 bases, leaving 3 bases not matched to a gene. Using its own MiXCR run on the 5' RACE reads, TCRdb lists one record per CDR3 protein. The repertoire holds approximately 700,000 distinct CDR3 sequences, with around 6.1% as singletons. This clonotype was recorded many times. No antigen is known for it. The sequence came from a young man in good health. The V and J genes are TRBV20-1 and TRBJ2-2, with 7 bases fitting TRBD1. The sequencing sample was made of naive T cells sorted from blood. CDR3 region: CSARGQTNTGELFF. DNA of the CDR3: TGCAGTGCTAGGGGACAGACTAACACCGGGGAGCTGTTTTTT.